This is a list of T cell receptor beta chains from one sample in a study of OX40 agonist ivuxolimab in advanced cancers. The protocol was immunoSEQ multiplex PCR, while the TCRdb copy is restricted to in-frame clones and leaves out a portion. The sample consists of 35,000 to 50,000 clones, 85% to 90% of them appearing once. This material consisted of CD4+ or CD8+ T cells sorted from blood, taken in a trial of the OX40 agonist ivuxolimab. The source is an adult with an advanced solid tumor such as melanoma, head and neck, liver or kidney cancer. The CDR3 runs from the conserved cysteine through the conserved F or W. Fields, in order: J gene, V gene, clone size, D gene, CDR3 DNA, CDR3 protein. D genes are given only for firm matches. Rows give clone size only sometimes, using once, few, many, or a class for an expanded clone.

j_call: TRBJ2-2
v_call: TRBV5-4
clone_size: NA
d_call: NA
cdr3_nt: TGTGCCAGCAGCAGTAACGGGGAGCTGTTTTTT
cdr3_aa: CASSSNGELFF

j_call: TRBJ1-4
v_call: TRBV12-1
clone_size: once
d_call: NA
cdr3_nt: TGTGCCAGCAGCACCCCCCGGCAGGGGGCGTATGAAAAACTGTTTTTT
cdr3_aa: CASSTPRQGAYEKLFF

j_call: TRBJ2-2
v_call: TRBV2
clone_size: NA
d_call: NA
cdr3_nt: TGTGCCATTCTTAAATCAGGGGACACCGGGGAGCTGTTTTTT
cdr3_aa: CAILKSGDTGELFF

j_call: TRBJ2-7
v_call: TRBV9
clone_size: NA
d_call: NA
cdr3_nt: TGTGCCAGCAGCGTAGAGGACGACTCCTACGAGCAGTACTTC
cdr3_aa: CASSVEDDSYEQYF

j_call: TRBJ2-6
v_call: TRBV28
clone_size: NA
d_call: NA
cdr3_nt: TGTGCCAGCAGCGCCCCGGGCTCTGGGGCCAACGTCCTGACTTTC
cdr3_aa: CASSAPGSGANVLTF

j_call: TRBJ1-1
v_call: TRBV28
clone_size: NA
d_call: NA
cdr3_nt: TGTGCCAGCAGTGCCGGCGCAGGAGCTTTCTTT
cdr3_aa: CASSAGAGAFF

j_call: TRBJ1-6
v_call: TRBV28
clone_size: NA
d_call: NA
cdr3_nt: TGTGCCAGCACCGGACCGAATAATTCACCCCTCCACTTT
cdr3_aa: CASTGPNNSPLHF

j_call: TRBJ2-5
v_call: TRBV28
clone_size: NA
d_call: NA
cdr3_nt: TGTGCCAGCAGTGCCCCGGGACCCACTCGGGAGACCCAGTACTTC
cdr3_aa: CASSAPGPTRETQYF

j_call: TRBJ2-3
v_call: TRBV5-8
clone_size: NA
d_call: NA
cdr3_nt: TGTGCCAGCAGCTTGGAGGGTTACTGGGCTAGAGATACGCAGTATTTT
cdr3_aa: CASSLEGYWARDTQYF

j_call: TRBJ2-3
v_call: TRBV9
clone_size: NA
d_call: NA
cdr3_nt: TGTGCCAGCAGCGTTAGCTCTGGGGGGAGTAGTATAGATACGCAGTATTTT
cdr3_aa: CASSVSSGGSSIDTQYF

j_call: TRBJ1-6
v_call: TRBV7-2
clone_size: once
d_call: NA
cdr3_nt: TGTGCCAGCAGCTTTTCGGGAGGGACTGCGAATTCACCCCTCCACTTT
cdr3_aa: CASSFSGGTANSPLHF

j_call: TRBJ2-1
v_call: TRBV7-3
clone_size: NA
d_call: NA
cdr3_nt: TGTGCCAGCAGCTTATCCCATGAGCAGTTCTTC
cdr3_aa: CASSLSHEQFF

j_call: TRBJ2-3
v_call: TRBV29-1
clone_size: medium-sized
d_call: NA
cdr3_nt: TGCAGCGTTGGTGTCGGCGGCACCACAGATACGCAGTATTTT
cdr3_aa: CSVGVGGTTDTQYF

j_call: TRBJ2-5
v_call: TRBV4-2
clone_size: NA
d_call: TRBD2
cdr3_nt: TGTGCCAGCAGCCAAGGGGGGACTAGCGGGGTGGAAGAGACCCAGTACTTC
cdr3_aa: CASSQGGTSGVEETQYF

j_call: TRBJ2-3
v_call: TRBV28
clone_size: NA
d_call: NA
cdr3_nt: TGTGCCAGTTCGGTCGGGCCTAGAAGCTTCACAGATACGCAGTATTTT
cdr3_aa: CASSVGPRSFTDTQYF

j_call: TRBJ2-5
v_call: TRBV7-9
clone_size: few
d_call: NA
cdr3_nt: TGTGCCAGCGCCACCTTGTACCAAGAGACCCAGTACTTC
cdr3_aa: CASATLYQETQYF

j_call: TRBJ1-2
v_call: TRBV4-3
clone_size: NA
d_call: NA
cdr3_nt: TGCGCCAGCAGCCAAGAGCCGGGGCCCTATGGCTACACCTTC
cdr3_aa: CASSQEPGPYGYTF

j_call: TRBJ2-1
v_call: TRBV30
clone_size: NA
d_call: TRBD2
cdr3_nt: TGTGCCTGGAGGCAACAGGCTAGCGGGGGGTCAGAGCAGTTCTTC
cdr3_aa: CAWRQQASGGSEQFF

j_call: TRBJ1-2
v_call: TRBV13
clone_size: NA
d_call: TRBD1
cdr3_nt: TGTGCCAGCACTGGGGCGGGGACAGGTTCCAACTATGGCTACACCTTC
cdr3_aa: CASTGAGTGSNYGYTF

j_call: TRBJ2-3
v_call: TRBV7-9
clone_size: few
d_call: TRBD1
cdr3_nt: TGTGCCAGCAGGGGACAGGGTCGGTCACCTAGCACAGATACGCAGTATTTT
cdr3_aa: CASRGQGRSPSTDTQYF

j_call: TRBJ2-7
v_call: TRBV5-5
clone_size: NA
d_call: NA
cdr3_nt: TGTGCCAGCAGCTTGGTCGGGCAGGGTCTTAACGAGCAGTACTTC
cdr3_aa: CASSLVGQGLNEQYF

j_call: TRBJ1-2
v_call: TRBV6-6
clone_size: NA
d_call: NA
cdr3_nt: TGTGCCAGCAGTTACTCAATATTCCCGACTGAAGGCTACACCTTC
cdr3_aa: CASSYSIFPTEGYTF

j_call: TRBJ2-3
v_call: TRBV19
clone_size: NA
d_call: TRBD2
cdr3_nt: TGTGCCAGTAGTCATACTAGCGGGAGGGCCGGGGGGAACACAGATACGCAGTATTTT
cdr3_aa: CASSHTSGRAGGNTDTQYF

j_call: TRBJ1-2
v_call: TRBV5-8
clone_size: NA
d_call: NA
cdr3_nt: TGTGCCAGCAGCTTGTCAGGGGAGGCTAACTATGGCTACACCTTC
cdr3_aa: CASSLSGEANYGYTF

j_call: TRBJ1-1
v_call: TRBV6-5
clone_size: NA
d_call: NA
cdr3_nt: TGTGCCAGCAGTTCAAGAGGGGTGGGGACTGAAGCTTTCTTT
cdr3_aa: CASSSRGVGTEAFF

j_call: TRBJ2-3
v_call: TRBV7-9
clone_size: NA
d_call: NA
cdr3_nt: TGTGCCAGCAGCTTCGACAGTAGCACAGATACGCAGTATTTT
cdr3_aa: CASSFDSSTDTQYF

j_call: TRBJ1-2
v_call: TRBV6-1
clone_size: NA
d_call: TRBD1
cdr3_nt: TGTGCCAGCAGTGAAGCGGGGGGACAGAGGGTCTATGGCTACACCTTC
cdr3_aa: CASSEAGGQRVYGYTF

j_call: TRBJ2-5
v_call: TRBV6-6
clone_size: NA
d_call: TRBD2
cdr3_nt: TGTGCCAGCCGGACTAGCGGGGGCCAAGAGACCCAGTACTTC
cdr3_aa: CASRTSGGQETQYF

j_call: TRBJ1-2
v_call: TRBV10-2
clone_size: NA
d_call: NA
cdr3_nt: TGCGCCAGCAGTGAGGCTCAGGAGGTCTATGGCTACACCTTC
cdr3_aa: CASSEAQEVYGYTF

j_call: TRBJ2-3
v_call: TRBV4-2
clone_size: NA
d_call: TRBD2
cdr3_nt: TGTGCCAGCAGCGCAGGACTAGCGGGAGACACAGATACGCAGTATTTT
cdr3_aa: CASSAGLAGDTDTQYF

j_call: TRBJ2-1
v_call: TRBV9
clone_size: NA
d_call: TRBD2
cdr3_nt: TGTGCCAGCAGCGTAGGGCTAGCGGGAATTGGCTCCTACAATGAGCAGTTCTTC
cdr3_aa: CASSVGLAGIGSYNEQFF

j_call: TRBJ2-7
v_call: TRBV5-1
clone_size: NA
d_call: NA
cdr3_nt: TGCGCCAGCAGTACAGGACAAGAGCAGTACTTC
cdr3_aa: CASSTGQEQYF

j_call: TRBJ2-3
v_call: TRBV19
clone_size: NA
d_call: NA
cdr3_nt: TGTGCCAGTAACTCCCTCCTCGGCACAGATACGCAGTATTTT
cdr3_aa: CASNSLLGTDTQYF

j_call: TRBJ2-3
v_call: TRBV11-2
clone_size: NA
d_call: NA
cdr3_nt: TGTGCCAGCAGCTTAGAAGGACAGTCGTACGATACGCAGTATTTT
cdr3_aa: CASSLEGQSYDTQYF

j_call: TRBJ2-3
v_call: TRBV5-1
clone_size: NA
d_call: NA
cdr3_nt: TGCGCCAGCAGCTTGGGGCAGGTGGGAAATACGCAGTATTTT
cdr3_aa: CASSLGQVGNTQYF